These 25 T cell receptor beta chains were sequenced from one sample in a study of shared clonotypes between healthy human individuals. TCRdb's copy holds only in-frame clones and misses some; the assay was immunoSEQ multiplex PCR. This table has 2 million to 2.5 million clones, more than 85% appearing once. The sample consisted of naive CD4+ T cells from PBMCs. As for subset: CD45RA+ positively selected. The receptor set was obtained from a man younger than 35 in good health. Some clones in this sample may be carry-over from other donors' samples.

J is TRBJ2-4 and V is TRBV20-1; D not resolved. V lost 5 bases to trimming and J lost 9 bases, with 11 bases between them. Germline CDR1 reads DFQATT; CDR2 reads SNEGSKA (reference sequence). The CDR3 has 11 residues. The CDR3 nucleotides read TGCAGTGCTTATCCAGGTGGCATTCAGTACTTC. This translates into CSAYPGGIQYF.

This chain uses TRBV7-3 with TRBJ2-1; 8 bases line up with TRBD2. Germline V gives CDR1 SGHTA, CDR2 FQGTGA. V shed 5 bases and J 3 bases; nucleotides not matched to a gene: 9. The CDR3 spans 16 residues. The CDR3 reads CASSPQGTSDYNEQFF. In DNA form, the CDR3 reads TGTGCCAGCAGCCCCCAGGGGACTAGTGACTACAATGAGCAGTTCTTC.

This clone was seen a single time. V and J are TRBV11-3 and TRBJ2-2, with unresolved D. Germline CDR1 reads SGHNT; CDR2 reads YENEEA. The CDR3 has 13 amino acids. Trimming left V 3 bases short and J 3 bases short, with 5 bases between. The CDR3, as DNA: TGTGCCAGCAGCTTTCTATACACCGGGGAGCTGTTTTTT. Translating it yields CASSFLYTGELFF.

This rearrangement joins TRBV2 to TRBJ1-4; D remains unclear. The CDR3 totals 14 residues. Trimming shortened V by 7 bases and J by 0 bases, and 9 bases separated the two germline ends. Looked up from germline, CDR1 is SNHLY and CDR2 is FYNNEI. CDR3 residues: CASKSGSTNEKLFF. The CDR3 region has the DNA TGTGCCAGCAAATCCGGGTCAACTAATGAAAAACTGTTTTTT.

The table lists this clone with a count of one. The chain has TRBV7-8 and TRBJ1-1; 7 bases match TRBD1. CDR3 length: 15 residues. Germline V CDR1 and CDR2: SGHVS, FQNEAQ. V was clipped by 5 bases and J by 0 bases; unmatched bases: 6. DNA for the CDR3: TGTGCCAGCAGCAACGGACAGGTGATGAACACTGAAGCTTTCTTT. It codes for CASSNGQVMNTEAFF. Full variable domain (rest looked up from reference TRBV7-8 and TRBJ1-1): GAGVSQSPRYKVAKRGQDVALRCDPISGHVSLFWYQQALGQGPEFLTYFQNEAQLDKSGLPSDRFFAERPEGSVSTLKIQRTQQEDSAVYLCASSNGQVMNTEAFFGQGTRLTVV.

V and J are TRBV20-1 and TRBJ2-1; D gene ambiguous. The CDR3 length is 11 residues. Germline V gene data show CDR1 as DFQATT and CDR2 as SNEGSKA (reference sequence). V lost 5 bases and J lost 12, with 14 bases in between. CDR3 region: CSALTSTGQFF. The CDR3 coding sequence is TGCAGTGCTCTCACGTCCACGGGGCAGTTCTTC.

V usage is TRBV28 and J usage is TRBJ2-7; D could derive from TRBD1 or TRBD2 (5 bases each). Germline V gives CDR1 MDHEN, CDR2 SYDVKM. The ends were cut back, 7 bases at V and 6 bases at J, with 16 bases in the middle. The CDR3 runs 13 residues. CDR3 in amino acids: CASTRDGFLEQYF. In nucleotides, the CDR3 is TGTGCCAGCACCCGGGACGGTTTTCTCGAGCAGTACTTC.

The chain has TRBV11-1 and TRBJ1-2; D is perhaps TRBD1 (6 bases). This CDR3 has 14 residues. The germline CDR1 and CDR2 sequences are SGHAT and FQDESV (reference sequence). The V end was cut by 4 bases, the J end by 8 bases, with 17 bases between. The CDR3 DNA reads TGTGCCAGCAGCTCGGGACAATTTCTGAGGGGCTACACCTTC. As protein: CASSSGQFLRGYTF. Variable domain in full (rest from reference TRBV11-1 and TRBJ1-2): EAEVAQSPRYKITEKSQAVAFWCDPISGHATLYWYRQILGQGPELLVQFQDESVVDDSQLPKDRFSAERLKGVDSTLKIQPAELGDSAMYLCASSSGQFLRGYTFGSGTRLTVV.

V is TRBV2 and J is TRBJ2-7; TRBD2 agrees at 9 bases. Germline CDR1 reads SNHLY; CDR2 reads FYNNEI. This CDR3 has 13 residues. V was clipped by 8 bases and J by 6 bases; unmatched bases: 8. CDR3 residues: CASSAGGPSEQYF. In DNA form, the CDR3 reads TGTGCCAGCTCTGCGGGAGGGCCTTCCGAGCAGTACTTC.

The rearrangement joins TRBV6-1 to TRBJ2-7; D not certain. V was cut by 5 bases and J by 4 bases, with 15 bases left in between. The V gene's germline CDR1 is MNHNS and CDR2 SASEGT. There are 14 residues in the CDR3. This chain's CDR3 is CASSYPSRSYEQYF. In DNA, the CDR3 is TGTGCCAGCAGTTATCCATCCAGGTCGTACGAGCAGTACTTC.

This chain connects TRBV5-6 to TRBJ2-3; the D gene could be TRBD1 or TRBD2 (6 bases each). The V and J ends lost 1 base and 5 bases respectively, with 11 bases between them. Germline CDR1 reads SGHDT; CDR2 reads YYEEEE. The CDR3 spans 14 residues. The CDR3 coding sequence is TGTGCCAGCAGCTTGCTTAGGGGGGAAGATACGCAGTATTTT. This codes for CASSLLRGEDTQYF.

As concerns this clone: Other DNA sequences within the sample encode an identical CDR3. This CDR3 is CASSLDRVYGYTF. For the CDR3, the DNA is TGCGCCAGCAGCTTGGACAGGGTCTATGGCTACACCTTC. This chain uses TRBV5-1 with TRBJ1-2, with TRBD1 as a possible D gene (6 bases). Germline loops: CDR1 SGHRS, CDR2 YFSETQ. The CDR3 length is 13 residues. The germline V and J ends were trimmed by 0 bases and 4 bases, with 7 bases remaining between them.

This clone was counted a single time. The chain combines TRBV28 with TRBJ2-7, with a possible D match to TRBD2 (6 bases). V lost 8 bases to trimming and J lost 7 bases, with 21 bases between them. CDR3 length: 14 amino acids. Germline V gene data show CDR1 as MDHEN and CDR2 as SYDVKM. CDR3 DNA sequence: TGTGCCAGCTACGGGCGGGGAGGTAGTCGGGAGCAGTACTTC. Protein product: CASYGRGGSREQYF.

V usage is TRBV5-5 and J usage is TRBJ1-1; 7 nucleotides line up with TRBD1. The CDR3 totals 19 residues. Germline V CDR1 and CDR2: SGHKS, YYEKEE (reference sequence). V shed 4 bases and J 5 bases; nucleotides not matched to a gene: 23. The CDR3 coding sequence is TGTGCCAGCAGCCGAATAACCTGGACAGGCCTTATTGGGGGGACTGAAGCTTTCTTT. Protein: CASSRITWTGLIGGTEAFF.

This clone was seen once. CDR3 region: CASSFQGNTGELFF. The CDR3 nucleotides read TGTGCCAGTAGTTTCCAGGGGAACACCGGGGAGCTGTTTTTT. V and J are TRBV19 and TRBJ2-2; D may be TRBD1 (5 bases). The CDR3 runs to 14 residues. Germline loops: CDR1 LNHDA, CDR2 SQIVND (reference sequence). The germline V and J ends were trimmed by 5 bases and 1 base, with 8 bases remaining between them.

The genes are TRBV18 and TRBJ2-1; 9 nucleotides match TRBD2. V shed 0 bases, J shed 8 bases, and the junction held 8 bases outside the gene matches. Looked up from germline, CDR1 is KGHSH and CDR2 is LQKENI. The length of the CDR3 is 16 residues. The CDR3 here is CASSPPGGRAPHEQFF. Written as DNA, the CDR3 is TGTGCCAGCTCACCACCGGGCGGGAGGGCTCCCCATGAGCAGTTCTTC.

The rearrangement uses TRBV28 and TRBJ2-7; D gene unclear. Germline V gene lookup returns CDR1 MDHEN and CDR2 SYDVKM. V lost 2 bases and J lost 0, with 14 bases in between. This CDR3 contains 16 residues. The CDR3 DNA reads TGTGCCAGCAGTTTAAGGCCAGGTTTTAGCTCCTACGAGCAGTACTTC. As protein: CASSLRPGFSSYEQYF.

The J gene is TRBJ2-7, the V gene TRBV18, with TRBD2 matching 7 bases. This CDR3 is 15 amino acids long. Germline V gives CDR1 KGHSH, CDR2 LQKENI. The V gene end was trimmed by 6 bases and the J gene end by 1 base; junction bases not matched to a gene: 9. CDR3 residues: CASSGGSVSSYEQYF. CDR3 nucleotide sequence: TGTGCCAGCTCCGGGGGGAGCGTTTCTTCCTACGAGCAGTACTTC.

J is TRBJ2-1 and V is TRBV7-3, with TRBD2 matching over 13 bases. V shed 5 bases and J 1 base; nucleotides not matched to a gene: 5. Germline V CDR1 and CDR2: SGHTA, FQGTGA. This CDR3 has 17 residues. The CDR3 nucleotides read TGTGCCAGCAGCCCACAGACTAGCGGGGGGTCCTACAATGAGCAGTTCTTC. Translated, it gives CASSPQTSGGSYNEQFF.

V and J are TRBV6-5 and TRBJ2-3; 8 bases line up with TRBD2. The V segment lost 0 bases and the J segment 5 bases; nucleotides outside the gene matches: 4. This CDR3 contains 15 residues. The germline CDR1 and CDR2 sequences are MNHEY and SVGAGI. The CDR3 sequence: CASSYSGTSLDTQYF. The CDR3 nucleotides read TGTGCCAGCAGTTACTCCGGGACTAGTTTAGATACGCAGTATTTT.

The chain couples TRBV10-3 to TRBJ2-7, with 9 nucleotides matching TRBD1. This CDR3 has 18 residues. J was trimmed by 5 bases and V by 5 bases; bases with no gene match: 19. Germline CDR1 is ENHRY and CDR2 is SYGVKD. CDR3 DNA sequence: TGTGCCATCAGTTCTCCCCAGGACAGGGGATTGACTAGTAACGAGCAGTACTTC. Protein: CAISSPQDRGLTSNEQYF.

Only one count was recorded for this clone. The gene calls are TRBV5-5 and TRBJ1-3, with 9 bases identical to TRBD1. The germline V gene has CDR1 SGHKS and CDR2 YYEKEE (reference sequence). This CDR3 is 15 amino acids long. V was pared by 4 bases and J by 7 bases, with 9 bases of the junction left unmatched. For the CDR3, the DNA is TGTGCCAGCAGCCCACAGGGGGCTGGTCGGAACACCATATATTTT. It yields the protein CASSPQGAGRNTIYF.

About this clone: This same CDR3 is encoded by further DNA sequences in the sample. The chain combines TRBV4-2 with TRBJ2-3; 9 nucleotides align to TRBD2. J lost 4 bases, V lost 0 bases, and 5 bases had no gene match. CDR1 and CDR2 from the germline V gene are LGHNA and YNFKEQ. The CDR3 runs to 16 residues. The CDR3 region is CASSQDLAGGSDTQYF. The CDR3, as DNA: TGTGCCAGCAGCCAAGATCTCGCGGGAGGGTCAGATACGCAGTATTTT.

J is TRBJ2-7 and V is TRBV6-6; the D call may be TRBD1 or TRBD2 (5 bases each). The CDR3 covers 15 residues. CDR1 is MNHNY and CDR2 is SVGAGI in the germline V gene (reference sequence). Trimming cost V 0 bases and J 0 bases, with 9 bases left between them. CDR3 DNA: TGTGCCAGCAGTTACTCCAGGGACGTCTCCTACGAGCAGTACTTC. Protein: CASSYSRDVSYEQYF.

This chain uses TRBV6-1 with TRBJ1-5, with TRBD1 identical over 7 bases. V shed 6 bases and J 1 base; nucleotides not matched to a gene: 6. The CDR3 has 15 amino acids. CDR1 and CDR2 from the germline V gene are MNHNS and SASEGT. For the CDR3, the DNA is TGTGCCAGCAGACAGGGGCTCCGAAGCAATCAGCCCCAGCATTTT. Its translation is CASRQGLRSNQPQHF.